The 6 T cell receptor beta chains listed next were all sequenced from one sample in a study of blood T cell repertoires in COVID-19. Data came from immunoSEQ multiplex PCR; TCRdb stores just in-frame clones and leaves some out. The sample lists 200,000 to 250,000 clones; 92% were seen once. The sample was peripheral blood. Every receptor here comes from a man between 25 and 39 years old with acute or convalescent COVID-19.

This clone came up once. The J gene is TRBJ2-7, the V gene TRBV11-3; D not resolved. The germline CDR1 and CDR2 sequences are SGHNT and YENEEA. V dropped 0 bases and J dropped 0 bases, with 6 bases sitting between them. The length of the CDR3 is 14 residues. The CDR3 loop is CASSLDAFSYEQYF. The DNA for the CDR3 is TGTGCCAGCAGCTTAGACGCGTTCTCCTACGAGCAGTACTTC.

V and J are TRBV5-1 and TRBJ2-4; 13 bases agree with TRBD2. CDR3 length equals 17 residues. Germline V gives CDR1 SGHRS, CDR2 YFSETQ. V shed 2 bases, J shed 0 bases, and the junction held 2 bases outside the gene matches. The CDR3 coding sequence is TGCGCCAGCAGCTTCGGACTAGCGGGAGTAGCCAAAAACATTCAGTACTTC. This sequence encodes CASSFGLAGVAKNIQYF.

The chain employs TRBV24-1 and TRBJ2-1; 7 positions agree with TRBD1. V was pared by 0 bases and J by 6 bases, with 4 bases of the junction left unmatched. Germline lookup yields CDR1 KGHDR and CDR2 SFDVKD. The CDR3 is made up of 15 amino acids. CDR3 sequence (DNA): TGTGCCACCAGTGATTTGAGGACAGGCGGCAATGAGCAGTTCTTC. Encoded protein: CATSDLRTGGNEQFF.

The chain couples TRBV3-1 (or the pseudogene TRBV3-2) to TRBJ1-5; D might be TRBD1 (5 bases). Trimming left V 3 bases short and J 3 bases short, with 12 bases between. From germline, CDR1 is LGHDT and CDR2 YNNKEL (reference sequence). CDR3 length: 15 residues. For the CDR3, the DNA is TGTGCCAGCAGCCAGGGGCCCCTGACCAATCAGCCCCAGCATTTT. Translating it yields CASSQGPLTNQPQHF.

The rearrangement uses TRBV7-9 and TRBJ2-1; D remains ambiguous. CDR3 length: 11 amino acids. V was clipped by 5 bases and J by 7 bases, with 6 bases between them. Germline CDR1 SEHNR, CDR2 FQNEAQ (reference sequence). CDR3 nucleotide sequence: TGTGCCAGCAGCGCGCGGAATGAGCAGTTCTTC. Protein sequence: CASSARNEQFF.

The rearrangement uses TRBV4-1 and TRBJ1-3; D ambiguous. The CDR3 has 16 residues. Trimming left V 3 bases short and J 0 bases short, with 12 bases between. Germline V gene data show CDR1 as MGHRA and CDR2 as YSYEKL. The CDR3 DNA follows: TGCGCCAGCAGCCAGATACTCGCCCCCTCTGGAAACACCATATATTTT. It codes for CASSQILAPSGNTIYF.